The clone carrying this T cell receptor (beta chain) was recorded at least ten times. The data were obtained in a study of spatial heterogeneity in lung cancer. Overall study: Mean representation of each unique TCR and UMI combination in the raw reads exceeded nine occurrences.

One entry per CDR3 protein results from TCRdb running MiXCR on the 5' RACE reads. The data contain around 2,500 distinct CDR3 sequences, 1.9% of them seen just once; the ten biggest clones take up more than 15%. In germline, CDR1 is MDHEN, CDR2 SYDVKM. V was clipped by 6 bases and J by 2 bases, with 8 bases between them. The CDR3 consists of 13 residues. Specified time point: sample taken at primary tumor resection. The donors were 65 to 85 patients with non-small cell lung cancer that was early-stage and untreated. Without sorting, whole RNA was sequenced from tumor, nontumor lung or frozen PBMC. This rearrangement joins TRBV28 to TRBJ1-5; D might be TRBD1 (5 bases). This receptor was taken from a male donor with early-stage non-small cell lung cancer. This specimen was normal lung tissue next to the tumor, taken at surgery. The CDR3 protein is CASRVTGNQPQHF. The CDR3, as DNA: TGTGCCAGCAGAGTGACAGGCAATCAGCCCCAGCATTTT. Variable domain in full (rest from reference TRBV28 and TRBJ1-5): DVKVTQSSRYLVKRTGEKVFLECVQDMDHENMFWYRQDPGLGLRLIYFSYDVKMKEKGDIPEGYSVSREKKERFSLILESASTNQTSMYLCASRVTGNQPQHFGDGTRLSIL.